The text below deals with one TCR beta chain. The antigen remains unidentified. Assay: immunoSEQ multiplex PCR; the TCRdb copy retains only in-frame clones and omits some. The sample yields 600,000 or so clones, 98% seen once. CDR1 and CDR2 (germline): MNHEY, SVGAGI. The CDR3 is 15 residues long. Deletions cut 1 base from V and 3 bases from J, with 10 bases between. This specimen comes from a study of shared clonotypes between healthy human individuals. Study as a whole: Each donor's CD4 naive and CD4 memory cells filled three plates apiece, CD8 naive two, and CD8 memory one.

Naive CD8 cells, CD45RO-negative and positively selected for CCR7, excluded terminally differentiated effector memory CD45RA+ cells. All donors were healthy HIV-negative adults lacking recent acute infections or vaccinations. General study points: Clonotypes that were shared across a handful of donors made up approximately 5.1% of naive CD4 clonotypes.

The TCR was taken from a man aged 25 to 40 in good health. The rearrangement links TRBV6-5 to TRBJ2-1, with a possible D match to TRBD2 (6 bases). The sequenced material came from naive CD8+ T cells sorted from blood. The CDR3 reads CASSYFRGSYNEQFF. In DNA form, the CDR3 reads TGTGCCAGCAGTTACTTCCGGGGGAGCTACAATGAGCAGTTCTTC.